The 31 T cell receptor beta chains listed next were all sequenced from one sample in a study of blood T cell repertoires in COVID-19. Measured with immunoSEQ multiplex PCR; TCRdb has only the in-frame clones, and not every one. This table holds some 64,000 clones, 78% found once. Sequenced: peripheral blood. The receptor source for this set is a man in his 60s with COVID-19, enrolled during active disease.

The chain combines TRBV19 with TRBJ2-3; D perhaps matches TRBD2 (6 bases). The germline gives CDR1 LNHDA, CDR2 SQIVND (reference sequence). V was cut by 5 bases and J by 6 bases, with 15 bases left in between. This CDR3 has 14 residues. In DNA, the CDR3 is TGTGCCAGTAGTGGGAGCGGGCTCGGTGATACGCAGTATTTT. It codes for CASSGSGLGDTQYF.

The genes are TRBV9 and TRBJ2-1; D possibly corresponds to TRBD1 (6 bases). The V end was cut by 0 bases, the J end by 5 bases, with 9 bases between. Germline V lookup: CDR1 SGDLS, CDR2 YYNGEE. The CDR3 consists of 14 residues. For the CDR3, the DNA is TGTGCCAGCAGCGTAGCAGGGGCAGACAATGAGCAGTTCTTC. Amino acids: CASSVAGADNEQFF. Filled out from reference TRBV9 and TRBJ2-1, the complete variable domain reads DSGVTQTPKHLITATGQRVTLRCSPRSGDLSVYWYQQSLDQGLQFLIQYYNGEERAKGNILERFSAQQFPDLHSELNLSSLELGDSALYFCASSVAGADNEQFFGPGTRLTVL.

The chain links TRBV27 to TRBJ2-2; TRBD1 agrees at 7 bases. The CDR3 covers 14 residues. Germline CDR1 is MNHEY and CDR2 is SMNVEV (reference sequence). V shed 3 bases and J 5 bases; nucleotides not matched to a gene: 3. CDR3: CASSFDRVTGELFF. The CDR3 DNA follows: TGTGCCAGCAGTTTCGACAGGGTGACCGGGGAGCTGTTTTTT.

This chain links TRBV11-2 with TRBJ2-7, with D possibly being TRBD2 (7 bases). Trimming cost V 5 bases and J 7 bases, with 21 bases left between them. CDR1 is SGHAT, CDR2 FQNNGV, per germline. CDR3 size: 15 residues. The CDR3 reads CASSGSGGPKGEQYF. CDR3 nucleotides: TGTGCCAGCAGCGGTTCCGGGGGGCCCAAGGGGGAGCAGTACTTC. Full variable domain (remainder filled in from reference TRBV11-2 and TRBJ2-7): EAGVAQSPRYKIIEKRQSVAFWCNPISGHATLYWYQQILGQGPKLLIQFQNNGVVDDSQLPKDRFSAERLKGVDSTLKIQPAKLEDSAVYLCASSGSGGPKGEQYFGPGTRLTVT.

The chain is built from TRBV7-9 and TRBJ2-1; 14 nucleotides agree with TRBD2. Germline values: CDR1 SEHNR, CDR2 FQNEAQ (reference sequence). The V segment lost 6 bases and the J segment 0 bases; nucleotides outside the gene matches: 7. The CDR3 contains 18 residues. Written as DNA, the CDR3 is TGTGCCAGCAGTCTCGGACTAGCGGGAGGAAACTCCTACAATGAGCAGTTCTTC. It codes for CASSLGLAGGNSYNEQFF.

The chain has TRBV6-1 and TRBJ2-2; D is possibly TRBD1 (6 bases). The CDR3 covers 15 residues. V was shortened by 2 bases and J by 5 bases, with 12 bases between the two germline ends. The germline V gene has CDR1 MNHNS and CDR2 SASEGT. The DNA for the CDR3 is TGTGCCAGCAGTGAAATATGGGGGCGGACCGGGGAGCTGTTTTTT. Protein sequence: CASSEIWGRTGELFF.

The chain combines TRBV19 with TRBJ1-1, with 9 bases identical to TRBD1. V shed 6 bases and J 5 bases; nucleotides not matched to a gene: 4. Germline V gene data show CDR1 as LNHDA and CDR2 as SQIVND (reference sequence). This CDR3 has 13 amino acids. In nucleotides, the CDR3 is TGTGCCAGTAGCGGACAGGGGAATACTGAAGCTTTCTTT. Protein: CASSGQGNTEAFF.

The V and J genes are TRBV18 and TRBJ1-5; D is uncertain. The CDR3 is 13 amino acids. The germline CDR1 and CDR2 sequences are KGHSH and LQKENI. V shed 3 bases and J shed 5 bases, with 8 bases lying between them. Here the CDR3 reads CASSPGDDQPQHF. The CDR3 nucleotides are TGTGCCAGCTCACCGGGAGATGATCAGCCCCAGCATTTT.

The V call is TRBV7-6, the J call TRBJ2-7; D ambiguous. V shed 6 bases and J shed 1 base, with 16 bases lying between them. CDR3 size: 15 residues. Germline CDR1 is SGHVS and CDR2 is FNYEAQ. The CDR3 DNA follows: TGTGCCAGCAGTCCCGCCGGTGGCGGATCCTACGAGCAGTACTTC. It is translated as CASSPAGGGSYEQYF. The entire variable domain, with the rest obtained from reference TRBV7-6 and TRBJ2-7, is as follows: GAGVSQSPRYKVTKRGQDVALRCDPISGHVSLYWYRQALGQGPEFLTYFNYEAQQDKSGLPNDRFSAERPEGSISTLTIQRTEQRDSAMYRCASSPAGGGSYEQYFGPGTRLTVT.

This rearrangement joins TRBV28 to TRBJ1-2; a weak D match, TRBD1 (5 bases). Germline CDR1 MDHEN, CDR2 SYDVKM. The CDR3 is 13 amino acids. Trimming took off 2 bases at V and 5 bases at J, with 9 bases between the two ends. CDR3 residues: CASSLMGGYGYTF. The CDR3 DNA reads TGTGCCAGCAGTTTAATGGGGGGATATGGCTACACCTTC.

The DNA for the CDR3 is TGTGCCAGCAGCTTAGAGGTCTCTCCTCGGACCGGGGAGCTGTTTTTT. This encodes CASSLEVSPRTGELFF. The gene calls are TRBV11-2 and TRBJ2-2; D is uncertain. V was clipped by 0 bases and J by 5 bases, with 13 bases between them. From germline, CDR1 is SGHAT and CDR2 FQNNGV. This CDR3 region has 16 residues.

This clone was seen a handful of times. CDR3 DNA sequence: TGCGCCAGCAGCTTACAGGGGAGAGAGACCCAGTACTTC. Translation gives CASSLQGRETQYF. The chain employs TRBV5-1 and TRBJ2-5; 7 positions agree with TRBD1. With V trimmed by 2 bases and J by 4 bases, 2 bases remained unmatched. In germline, CDR1 is SGHRS, CDR2 YFSETQ. This CDR3 contains 13 residues.

The table lists this clone with many counts. The chain recombines TRBV14 with TRBJ2-1, with D unclear. Trimming shortened V by 0 bases and J by 5 bases, and 11 bases separated the two germline ends. Germline V CDR1 and CDR2: SGHDN, FVKESK. The CDR3 sequence is 15 residues long. CDR3 nucleotides: TGTGCCAGCAGCCAAGATTGGTCGGGTCACAATGAGCAGTTCTTC. Translation gives CASSQDWSGHNEQFF.

V usage is TRBV18 and J usage is TRBJ1-4; 7 bases are a match to TRBD1. V dropped 6 bases and J dropped 4; count of bases not matched to a gene: 8. The CDR3 loop spans 15 amino acids. Germline V CDR1 and CDR2: KGHSH, LQKENI. The CDR3 sequence is CASSHDRAINEKLFF. The CDR3 nucleotides read TGTGCCAGCTCTCACGACAGGGCGATTAATGAAAAACTGTTTTTT.

J is TRBJ1-6 and V is TRBV6-6, with D possibly TRBD1 on 6 matching bases. CDR1 is MNHNY, CDR2 SVGAGI, per germline (reference sequence). This CDR3 has 14 amino acids. V was clipped by 6 bases and J by 5 bases, with 11 bases between them. CDR3: CASRTGQHNSPLHF. CDR3 DNA: TGTGCCAGCAGAACCGGACAGCATAATTCACCCCTCCACTTT.

The chain carries TRBV24-1 and TRBJ2-5; D gene unclear. V lost 9 bases to trimming and J lost 5 bases, with 15 bases between them. CDR1 KGHDR and CDR2 SFDVKD come from the germline V gene. The CDR3 has 13 amino acids. The CDR3 loop is CATSPLFSETQYF. In nucleotides, the CDR3 is TGTGCCACCTCTCCCCTGTTTTCGGAGACCCAGTACTTC.

This chain connects TRBV10-2 to TRBJ2-7; TRBD1 is a possible D gene (5 bases). Trimming took 4 bases from V and 0 from J, leaving 13 bases between them. Germline assignment: CDR1 WSHSY and CDR2 SAAADI. The CDR3 has 15 residues. The chain's CDR3 is CASSALPDSSYEQYF. The CDR3 bases are TGCGCCAGCAGTGCACTTCCTGACAGCTCCTACGAGCAGTACTTC.

The rearrangement links TRBV5-1 to TRBJ2-1; 12 nucleotides agree with TRBD2. The V gene's germline CDR1 is SGHRS and CDR2 YFSETQ. J lost 11 bases, V lost 0 bases, and 6 bases had no gene match. The CDR3 runs to 15 residues. CDR3 DNA: TGCGCCAGCAGCTTGGATTCTAGCGGGGGGGTGAAGCAGTTCTTC. Residues: CASSLDSSGGVKQFF.

This clone was recorded only once. The chain joins TRBV2 to TRBJ1-6, with 7 bases matching TRBD1. The CDR3 covers 15 residues. The junction had 11 bases not matched to a gene; V was cut back by 5 bases and J by 10 bases. The germline V gene encodes CDR1 SNHLY and CDR2 FYNNEI. The CDR3 DNA reads as TGTGCCAGCAGTCGGGACAGCCCAGGGAGGTCACCCCTCCACTTT. This gives the protein CASSRDSPGRSPLHF.

V usage is TRBV28 and J usage is TRBJ2-7; TRBD1 might be the D (7 bases). The CDR3 length is 14 residues. V was trimmed by 7 bases and J by 7 bases, leaving 20 bases between them. Germline values: CDR1 MDHEN, CDR2 SYDVKM. In DNA, the CDR3 is TGTGCCAGCACCCGACTAGTAGGGGGCGGGGAGCAGTACTTC. Amino acids: CASTRLVGGGEQYF.

The V gene is TRBV6-5, the J gene TRBJ2-3; 11 bases line up with TRBD2. This CDR3 spans 15 amino acids. Germline assignment: CDR1 MNHEY and CDR2 SVGAGI. The junction had 7 bases not matched to a gene; V was cut back by 6 bases and J by 5 bases. The CDR3 region has the DNA TGTGCCAGCAGGCATAGCGGGGGGGCCAAAGATACGCAGTATTTT. Its protein product is CASRHSGGAKDTQYF.

The sample holds a few counts of this clone. The chain is built from TRBV4-1 and TRBJ1-6; 7 bases align to TRBD1. The germline V gene has CDR1 MGHRA and CDR2 YSYEKL. The CDR3 is 17 amino acids. V dropped 4 bases and J dropped 6; count of bases not matched to a gene: 12. The CDR3 region has the DNA TGCGCCAGCAGCCGCATTACAGGGGTTAGTGTTAATTCACCCCTCCACTTT. It codes for CASSRITGVSVNSPLHF.

The V call is TRBV19, the J call TRBJ2-1, with D perhaps matching TRBD1 (6 bases). The CDR3 runs to 15 residues. Per the germline V gene, CDR1 is LNHDA and CDR2 is SQIVND (reference sequence). The V end lost 7 bases, the J end lost 7 bases, and 20 bases lay between the germline ends. Written as DNA, the CDR3 is TGTGCCAGTAACTTGGTCGGCAGGGGAAATAATGAGCAGTTCTTC. Translating it yields CASNLVGRGNNEQFF. The full variable domain, completed using reference TRBV19 and TRBJ2-1, is DGGITQSPKYLFRKEGQNVTLSCEQNLNHDAMYWYRQDPGQGLRLIYYSQIVNDFQKGDIAEGYSVSREKKESFPLTVTSAQKNPTAFYLCASNLVGRGNNEQFFGPGTRLTVL.

This clone was observed once. The chain couples TRBV10-2 to TRBJ2-1; 12 positions match TRBD2. Germline V lookup: CDR1 WSHSY, CDR2 SAAADI. The trim removed 9 bases at V and 10 bases at J, leaving 10 bases unmatched. The CDR3 consists of 14 residues. CDR3 sequence: CASQLAGGRLEQFF. For the CDR3, the DNA is TGCGCCAGTCAACTAGCGGGGGGCCGCCTAGAGCAGTTCTTC.

This sequence joins TRBV28 and TRBJ1-5; no reliable D call. The CDR3 loop spans 14 amino acids. Germline-derived CDR1 and CDR2 are MDHEN and SYDVKM. Deletions cut 2 bases from V and 7 bases from J, with 12 bases between. This CDR3 reads CASSLSGIVQPQHF. In nucleotides, the CDR3 is TGTGCCAGCAGTTTAAGCGGAATCGTGCAGCCCCAGCATTTT.

CDR3 in amino acids: CASSPPGQGMNTEAFF. The CDR3 DNA follows: TGTGCCAGTAGTCCTCCGGGACAGGGTATGAACACTGAAGCTTTCTTT. The V and J genes are TRBV19 and TRBJ1-1; 9 bases map to TRBD1. The CDR3 has 16 amino acids. Germline values: CDR1 LNHDA, CDR2 SQIVND (reference sequence). The V and J ends lost 5 bases and 0 bases, in that order; junction bases with no gene match: 7.

The chain links TRBV3-1 (or the pseudogene TRBV3-2) to TRBJ2-5, with D maybe TRBD1 (6 bases). Trimming cost V 0 bases and J 1 base, with 9 bases left between them. The CDR3 sequence is 15 residues long. The germline V gene has CDR1 LGHDT and CDR2 YNNKEL (reference sequence). The CDR3 loop is CASSQDTGSQETQYF. The DNA of the CDR3 is TGTGCCAGCAGCCAAGATACAGGGAGCCAAGAGACCCAGTACTTC.

V is TRBV7-9 and J is TRBJ1-2; the match to TRBD1 covers 11 bases. Germline trimming cut 11 bases from V and 4 bases from J; bases unmatched to any gene: 9. CDR1 is SEHNR and CDR2 is FQNEAQ in the germline V gene (reference sequence). The length of the CDR3 is 14 residues. CDR3 residues: CASRGQGGFYGYTF. In DNA, the CDR3 is TGTGCCTCTCGGGGACAGGGGGGTTTCTATGGCTACACCTTC.

This clone has just a few counts. The V call is TRBV6-5, the J call TRBJ2-7; 9 positions agree with TRBD1. The ends lost 0 bases at V and 1 base at J; junction bases unmatched: 4. This CDR3 is 16 amino acids long. Germline CDR1 MNHEY, CDR2 SVGAGI. Written as DNA, the CDR3 is TGTGCCAGCAGTTACTCTAAAGGGACAGGGTCCTACGAGCAGTACTTC. Translating it yields CASSYSKGTGSYEQYF.

This clone was seen at least ten times. The same CDR3 also results from other DNA sequences found in this sample. The J gene is TRBJ1-5, the V gene TRBV10-3; D possibly corresponds to TRBD1 (6 bases). Germline CDR1 is ENHRY and CDR2 is SYGVKD. The CDR3 is made up of 13 amino acids. With 4 bases removed from V and 4 bases from J, the gap between germline ends came to 8 bases. CDR3 region: CAISGQDNQPQHF. The CDR3 nucleotides read TGTGCCATCAGTGGACAGGATAATCAGCCCCAGCATTTT.

The V and J genes are TRBV27 and TRBJ2-2, with TRBD1 matching over 7 bases. With V trimmed by 7 bases and J by 1 base, 3 bases remained unmatched. Per the germline V gene, CDR1 is MNHEY and CDR2 is SMNVEV (reference sequence). The CDR3 has 14 amino acids. The CDR3 sequence is CASKRGRNTGELFF. The DNA of the CDR3 is TGTGCCAGCAAGAGGGGGCGGAACACCGGGGAGCTGTTTTTT.